This T cell receptor beta chain was sequenced during a study of T cell repertoires in cytomegalovirus infection. About the study: Public TCR beta signatures marked donors with CMV infection and the matching HLA.

TCRdb passed the reads through MiXCR, listing each CDR3 protein once. The sample has about 920,000 distinct CDR3 sequences; roughly 31% are singletons. This clonotype was counted a single time. Its cognate antigen is unknown. The clonotype comes from a human donor in good health (CMV status not recorded). Some clones in this sample may be carry-over from other donors' samples. The source material was cultured CD8+ T cells from PBMCs, sampled from culture after CMV antigen stimulation.

The CDR3 spells CASSERGLRGLGAEAFF. As DNA, the CDR3 is TGTGCCAGCAGTGAACGCGGACTTCGGGGGTTAGGAGCTGAAGCTTTCTTT. The rearrangement joins TRBV6-1 to TRBJ1-1; a possible D gene is TRBD1 (5 bases). The CDR3 is made up of 17 amino acids. Trimming pared 2 bases from V and 6 bases from J, leaving 22 bases between. The germline V gene encodes CDR1 MNHNS and CDR2 SASEGT.